What follows describes a single TCR beta chain. The antigen remains undetermined. These data belong to a study of T cell responses to AZD1222 COVID-19 vaccine. Broader study findings: Reports indicate that nearly half of spike-specific TCRs are directed at unmutated variant regions. There were repertoire samples only from the period after the peak T cell response.

Produced via immunoSEQ multiplex PCR; TCRdb's table is partial and in-frame only. The table includes 150,000 to 200,000 clones, 88% detected once. Sequences were derived from peripheral blood, sampled 28 days after the second AZD1222 dose. This clonotype was sampled from an adult who received the AZD1222 COVID-19 vaccine.

CDR3 sequence: CASSPPNGGSTDTQYF. The CDR3 DNA sequence: TGTGCCAGCTCACCACCGAACGGGGGGAGCACAGATACGCAGTATTTT. This chain uses TRBV18 with TRBJ2-3, with 7 bases lining up with TRBD2. With 0 bases clipped from V and 0 bases from J, the junction kept 3 bases outside the gene matches. The germline gives CDR1 KGHSH, CDR2 LQKENI. This CDR3 is built from 16 residues.